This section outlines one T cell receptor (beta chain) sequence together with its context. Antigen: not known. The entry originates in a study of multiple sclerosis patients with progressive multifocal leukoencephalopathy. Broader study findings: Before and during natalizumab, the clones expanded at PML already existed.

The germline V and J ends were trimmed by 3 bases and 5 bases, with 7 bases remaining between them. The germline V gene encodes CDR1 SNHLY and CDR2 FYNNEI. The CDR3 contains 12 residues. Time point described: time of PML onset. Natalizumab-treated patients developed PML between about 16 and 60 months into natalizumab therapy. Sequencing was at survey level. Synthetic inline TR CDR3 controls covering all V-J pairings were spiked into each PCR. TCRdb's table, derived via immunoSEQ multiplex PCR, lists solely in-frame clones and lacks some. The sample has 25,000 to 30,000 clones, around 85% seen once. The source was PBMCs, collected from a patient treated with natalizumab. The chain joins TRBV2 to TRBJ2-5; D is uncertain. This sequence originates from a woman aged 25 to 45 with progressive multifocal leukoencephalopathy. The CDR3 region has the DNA TGTGCCAGCAGTGAGGTGGAGGAGACCCAGTACTTC. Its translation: CASSEVEETQYF.